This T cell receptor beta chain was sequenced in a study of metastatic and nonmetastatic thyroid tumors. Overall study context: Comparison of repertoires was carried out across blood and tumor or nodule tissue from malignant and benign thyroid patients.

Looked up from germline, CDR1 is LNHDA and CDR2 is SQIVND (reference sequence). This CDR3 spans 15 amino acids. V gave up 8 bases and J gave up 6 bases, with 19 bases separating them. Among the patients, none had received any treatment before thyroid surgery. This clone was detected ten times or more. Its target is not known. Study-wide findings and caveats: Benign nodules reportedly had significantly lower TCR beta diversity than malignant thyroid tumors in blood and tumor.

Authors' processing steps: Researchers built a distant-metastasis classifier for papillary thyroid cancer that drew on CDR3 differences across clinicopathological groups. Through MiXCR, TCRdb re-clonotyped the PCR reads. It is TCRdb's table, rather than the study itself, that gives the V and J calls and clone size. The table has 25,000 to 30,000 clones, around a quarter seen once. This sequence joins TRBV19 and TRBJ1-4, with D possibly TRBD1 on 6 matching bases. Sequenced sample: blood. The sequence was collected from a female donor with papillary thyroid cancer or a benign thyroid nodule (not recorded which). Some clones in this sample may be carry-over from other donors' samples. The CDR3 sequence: CASVRTDLVYEKLFF. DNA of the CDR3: TGTGCCAGTGTTAGGACAGACCTCGTTTATGAAAAACTGTTTTTT.